This T cell receptor beta chain was found in a study of Graves' ophthalmopathy and Graves' hyperthyroidism. The sequenced template was RNA, covering the TCR beta CDR3 region. RT-PCR with HTBI primers came first, then second-round multiplex PCR. A single record per CDR3 protein comes from TCRdb applying MiXCR to the multiplex PCR reads. Here the sample spans 45,000 to 60,000 distinct CDR3 sequences, roughly half being singletons. Study outcomes and limitations: Sensitivity of around 70% and specificity of about 72% were achieved by the model that predicted ophthalmopathy progression.

The CDR3 totals 13 residues. The germline CDR1 and CDR2 sequences are SGDLS and YYNGEE. With regard to this clonotype: Antigen unknown. An end of the junction differs from the germline gene, which may be a read error.

The sequencing input was peripheral blood. The sequence was collected from an adult woman with Graves' ophthalmopathy. The chain carries TRBV9 and TRBJ2-6, with D maybe TRBD1 (5 bases). The CDR3: CASSVVGAYTEAF. DNA for the CDR3: TGTGCCAGCAGCGTAGTAGGGGCTTACACTGAAGCTTTC. Full variable domain (missing parts from reference TRBV9 and TRBJ2-6): DSGVTQTPKHLITATGQRVTLRCSPRSGDLSVYWYQQSLDQGLQFLIQYYNGEERAKGNILERFSAQQFPDLHSELNLSSLELGDSALYFCASSVVGAYTEAFGAGSRLTVL.